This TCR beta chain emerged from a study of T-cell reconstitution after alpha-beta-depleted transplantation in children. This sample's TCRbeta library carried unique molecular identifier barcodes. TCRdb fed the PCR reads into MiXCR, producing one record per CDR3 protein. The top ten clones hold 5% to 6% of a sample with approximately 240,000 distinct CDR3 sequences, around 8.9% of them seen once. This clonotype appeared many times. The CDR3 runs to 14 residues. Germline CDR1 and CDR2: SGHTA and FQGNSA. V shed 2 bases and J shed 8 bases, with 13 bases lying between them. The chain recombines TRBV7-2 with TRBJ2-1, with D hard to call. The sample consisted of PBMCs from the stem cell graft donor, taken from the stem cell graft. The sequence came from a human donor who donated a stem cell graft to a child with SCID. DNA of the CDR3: TGTGCCAGCAGCTTATTAGGTCTTATTGATGAGCAGTTCTTC. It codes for CASSLLGLIDEQFF.